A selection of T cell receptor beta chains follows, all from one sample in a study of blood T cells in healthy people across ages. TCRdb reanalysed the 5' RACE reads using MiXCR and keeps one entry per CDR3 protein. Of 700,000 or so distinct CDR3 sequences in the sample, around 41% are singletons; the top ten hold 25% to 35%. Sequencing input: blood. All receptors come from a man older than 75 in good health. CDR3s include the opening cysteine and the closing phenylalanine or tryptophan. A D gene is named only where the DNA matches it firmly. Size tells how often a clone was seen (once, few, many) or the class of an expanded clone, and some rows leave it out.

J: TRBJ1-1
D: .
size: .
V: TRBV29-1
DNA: .
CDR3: CSVEVGGGTVNTESFF

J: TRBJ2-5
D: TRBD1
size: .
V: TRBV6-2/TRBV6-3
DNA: TGTGCCAGCAGGGTACCGGGACAGCAAGAGACCCAGTACTTC
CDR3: CASRVPGQQETQYF

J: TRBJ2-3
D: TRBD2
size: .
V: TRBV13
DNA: TGTGCCAGCAGCCCAAACGGGGGGGCCACAGATACGCAGTATTTT
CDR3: CASSPNGGATDTQYF

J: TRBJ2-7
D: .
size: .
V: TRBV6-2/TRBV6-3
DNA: TGTGCCAGCAATATTCCCGGGACGGCCTCCTACGAGCAGTACTTC
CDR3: CASNIPGTASYEQYF

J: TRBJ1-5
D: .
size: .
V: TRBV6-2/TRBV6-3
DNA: TGTGCCAGCAGTTACGAGCCAGGTGGTGCGTATCAGCCCCAGCATTTT
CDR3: CASSYEPGGAYQPQHF

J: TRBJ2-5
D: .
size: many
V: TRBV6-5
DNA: TGTGCCAGCAGGTCCGGGACAATTCCTCAAGAGACCCAGTACTTC
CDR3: CASRSGTIPQETQYF

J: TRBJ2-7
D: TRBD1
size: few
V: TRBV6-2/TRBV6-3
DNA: TGTGCCAGCAGTTACTATCCCTGGACAGGGGGAACCTCCTACGAGCAGTACTTC
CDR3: CASSYYPWTGGTSYEQYF

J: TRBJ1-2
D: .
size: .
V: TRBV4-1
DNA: TGCGCCAGCAGCCAGGGGGCGAACACCTATGGCTACACCTTC
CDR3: CASSQGANTYGYTF

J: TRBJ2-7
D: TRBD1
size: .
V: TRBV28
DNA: TGTGCCAGCAGAGAGGGACAGAATTACGAGCAGTACTTC
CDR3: CASREGQNYEQYF

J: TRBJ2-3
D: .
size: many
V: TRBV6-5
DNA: TGTGCCAGCAGTTACTCGAGGACCCGGCCGGATACGCAGTATTTT
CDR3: CASSYSRTRPDTQYF

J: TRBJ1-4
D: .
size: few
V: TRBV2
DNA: TGTGCCAGCAGTGAAGGGGCAGGCCCTCCAACTAATGAAAAACTGTTTTTT
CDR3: CASSEGAGPPTNEKLFF

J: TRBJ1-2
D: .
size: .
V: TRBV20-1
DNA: TGCAGTGCTTGGGACCCAGCTAACTATGGCTACACCTTC
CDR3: CSAWDPANYGYTF

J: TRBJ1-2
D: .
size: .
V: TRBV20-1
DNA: TGCAGTGCTAGAGAACAGGGAAGAGGAAACGGCTACACCTTC
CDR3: CSAREQGRGNGYTF

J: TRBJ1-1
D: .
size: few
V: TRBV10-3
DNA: TGTGCCATCAGTGTCTCCACCGAGACTGAAGCTTTCTTT
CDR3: CAISVSTETEAFF

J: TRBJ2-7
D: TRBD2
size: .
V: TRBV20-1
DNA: TGCAGTGCTAGGGGACTAGCGGGAGGTTATAACGAGCAGTACTTC
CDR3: CSARGLAGGYNEQYF

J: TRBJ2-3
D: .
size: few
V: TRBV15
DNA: TGTGCCACCAGCAGAGATGTTGGGAGGACAGATACGCAGTATTTT
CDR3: CATSRDVGRTDTQYF

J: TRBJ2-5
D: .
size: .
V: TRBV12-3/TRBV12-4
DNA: TGTGCCAGCAGTTTAGACGAGGTTTTGTCGGTTACCCAGTACTTC
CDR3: CASSLDEVLSVTQYF

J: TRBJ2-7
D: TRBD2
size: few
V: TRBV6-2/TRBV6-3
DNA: TGTGCCAGCAGTCCGGTGACTAGCGTAGGCGAGCAGTACTTC
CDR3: CASSPVTSVGEQYF

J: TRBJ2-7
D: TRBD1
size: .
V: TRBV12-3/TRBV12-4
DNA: TGTGCCAGCAGCCTACGGGACAGGGGGATCTACGAGCAGTACTTC
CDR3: CASSLRDRGIYEQYF

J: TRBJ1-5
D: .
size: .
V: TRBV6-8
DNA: TGTGCCAGCAGTCGAAGAACCGGCAATCAGCCCCAGCATTTT
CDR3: CASSRRTGNQPQHF

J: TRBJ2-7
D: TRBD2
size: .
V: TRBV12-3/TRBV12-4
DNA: TGTGCCAGCAGTGGGGGACTAGCGGGTACCTACGAGCAGTACTTC
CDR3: CASSGGLAGTYEQYF

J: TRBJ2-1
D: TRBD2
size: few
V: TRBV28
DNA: TGTGCCAGCAGCCTCAGGACTAGCGGGAGTTTCAATGAGCAGTTCTTC
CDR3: CASSLRTSGSFNEQFF

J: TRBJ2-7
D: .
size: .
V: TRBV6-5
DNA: TGTGCCAGCTCCCTCTCTGGGGCCCAGTACTTC
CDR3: CASSLSGAQYF